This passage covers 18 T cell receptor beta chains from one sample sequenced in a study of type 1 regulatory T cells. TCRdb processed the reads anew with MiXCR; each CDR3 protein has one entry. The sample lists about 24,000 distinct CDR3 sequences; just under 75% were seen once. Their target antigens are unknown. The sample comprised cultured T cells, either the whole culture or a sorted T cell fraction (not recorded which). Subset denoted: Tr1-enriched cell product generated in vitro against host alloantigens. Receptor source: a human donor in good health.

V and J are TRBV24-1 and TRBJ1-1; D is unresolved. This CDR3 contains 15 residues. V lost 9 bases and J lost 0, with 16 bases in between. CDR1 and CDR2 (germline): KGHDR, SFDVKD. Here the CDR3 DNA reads TGTGCCACCGCGGCGGGTGTAGGCATGAACACTGAAGCTTTCTTT. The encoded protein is CATAAGVGMNTEAFF.

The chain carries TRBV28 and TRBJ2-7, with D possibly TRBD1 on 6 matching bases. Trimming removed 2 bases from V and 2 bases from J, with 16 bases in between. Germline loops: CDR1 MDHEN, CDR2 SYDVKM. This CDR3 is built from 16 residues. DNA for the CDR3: TGTGCCAGCAGTTTACGGACAGCCGCGGTAGCCTACGAGCAGTACTTC. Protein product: CASSLRTAAVAYEQYF. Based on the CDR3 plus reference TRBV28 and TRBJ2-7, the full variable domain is DVKVTQSSRYLVKRTGEKVFLECVQDMDHENMFWYRQDPGLGLRLIYFSYDVKMKEKGDIPEGYSVSREKKERFSLILESASTNQTSMYLCASSLRTAAVAYEQYFGPGTRLTVT.

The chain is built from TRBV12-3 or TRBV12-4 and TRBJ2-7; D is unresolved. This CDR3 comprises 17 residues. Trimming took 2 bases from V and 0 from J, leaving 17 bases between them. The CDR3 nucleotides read TGTGCCAGCAGTTTAAGTAGCAGGTTAAGGAGCTCCTACGAGCAGTACTTC. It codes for CASSLSSRLRSSYEQYF.

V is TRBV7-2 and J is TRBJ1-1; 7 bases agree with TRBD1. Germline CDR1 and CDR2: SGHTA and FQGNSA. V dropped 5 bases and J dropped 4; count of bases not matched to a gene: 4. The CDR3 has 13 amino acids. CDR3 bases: TGTGCCAGCAGCACCCACAGGGGCACTGAAGCTTTCTTT. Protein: CASSTHRGTEAFF.

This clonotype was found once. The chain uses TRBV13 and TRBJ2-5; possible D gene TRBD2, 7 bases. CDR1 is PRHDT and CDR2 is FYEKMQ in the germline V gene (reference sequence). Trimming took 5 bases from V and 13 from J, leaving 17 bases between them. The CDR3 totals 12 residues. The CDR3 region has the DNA TGTGCCAGCAGCCTCGGGGGAGGGGGACGGTACTTC. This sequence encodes CASSLGGGGRYF.

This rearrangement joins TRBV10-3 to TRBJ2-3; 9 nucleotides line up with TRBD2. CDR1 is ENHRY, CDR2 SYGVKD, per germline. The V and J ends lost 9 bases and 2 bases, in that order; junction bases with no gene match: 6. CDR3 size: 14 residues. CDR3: CAIRPGLATDTQYF. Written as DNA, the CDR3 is TGTGCCATACGTCCGGGACTAGCCACAGATACGCAGTATTTT.

CDR3 residues: CASSSWTVGYGYTF. In nucleotides, the CDR3 is TGTGCCAGCAGCTCATGGACAGTAGGCTATGGCTACACCTTC. The chain combines TRBV7-9 with TRBJ1-2, with D tentatively TRBD1 (6 bases). Deletions cut 4 bases from V and 4 bases from J, with 13 bases between. The CDR3 extends over 14 amino acids. Germline-derived CDR1 and CDR2 are SEHNR and FQNEAQ (reference sequence).

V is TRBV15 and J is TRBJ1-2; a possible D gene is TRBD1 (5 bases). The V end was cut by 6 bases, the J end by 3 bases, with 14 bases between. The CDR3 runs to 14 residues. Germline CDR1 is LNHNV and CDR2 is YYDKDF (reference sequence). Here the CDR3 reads CATSRDLADYGYTF. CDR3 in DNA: TGTGCCACCAGTCGGGACCTCGCGGACTATGGCTACACCTTC.

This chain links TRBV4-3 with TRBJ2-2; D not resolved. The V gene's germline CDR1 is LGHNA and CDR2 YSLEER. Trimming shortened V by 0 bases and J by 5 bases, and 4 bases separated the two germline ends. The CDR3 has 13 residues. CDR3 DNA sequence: TGCGCCAGCAGCCAAGAGCGAACCGGGGAGCTGTTTTTT. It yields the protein CASSQERTGELFF.

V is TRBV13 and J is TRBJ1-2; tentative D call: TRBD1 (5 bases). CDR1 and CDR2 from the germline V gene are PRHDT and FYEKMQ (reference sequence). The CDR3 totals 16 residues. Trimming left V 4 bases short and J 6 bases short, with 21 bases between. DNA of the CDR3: TGTGCCAGCAGCTCAACCGGTTTCGGGGGTGATGATGGCTACACCTTC. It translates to CASSSTGFGGDDGYTF.

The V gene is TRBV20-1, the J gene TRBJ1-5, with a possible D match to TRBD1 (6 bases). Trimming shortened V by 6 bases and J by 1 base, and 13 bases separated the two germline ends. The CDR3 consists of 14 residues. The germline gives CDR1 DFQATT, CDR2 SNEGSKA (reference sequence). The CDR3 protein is CSASTGQSNQPQHF. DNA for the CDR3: TGCAGTGCAAGTACAGGGCAAAGCAATCAGCCCCAGCATTTT.

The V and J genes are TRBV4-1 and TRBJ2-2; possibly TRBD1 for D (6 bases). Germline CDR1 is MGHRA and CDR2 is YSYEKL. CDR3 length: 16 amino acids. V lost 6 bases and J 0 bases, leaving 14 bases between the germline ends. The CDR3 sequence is CASSRRTAPNTGELFF. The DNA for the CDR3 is TGCGCCAGCAGTAGAAGGACAGCCCCGAACACCGGGGAGCTGTTTTTT.

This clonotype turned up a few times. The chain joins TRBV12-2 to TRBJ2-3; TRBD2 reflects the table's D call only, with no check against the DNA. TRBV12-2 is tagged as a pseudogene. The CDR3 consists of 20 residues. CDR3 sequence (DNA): TGTGCAAGTCGCCCCCCGGGACTAGCGGGGGGCCTTGGGTGCACAGATACGCAGTATTTT. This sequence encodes CASRPPGLAGGLGCTDTQYF.

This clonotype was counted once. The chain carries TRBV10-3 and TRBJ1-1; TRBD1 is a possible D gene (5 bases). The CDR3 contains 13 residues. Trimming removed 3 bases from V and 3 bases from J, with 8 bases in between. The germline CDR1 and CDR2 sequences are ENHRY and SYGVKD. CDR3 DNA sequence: TGTGCCATCAGTGATCCCAGGGACACTGAAGCTTTCTTT. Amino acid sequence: CAISDPRDTEAFF.

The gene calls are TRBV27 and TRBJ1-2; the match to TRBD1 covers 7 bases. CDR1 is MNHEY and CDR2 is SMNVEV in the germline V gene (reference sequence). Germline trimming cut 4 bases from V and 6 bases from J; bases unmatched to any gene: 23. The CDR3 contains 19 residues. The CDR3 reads CASSSQWGGEQGKVHGYTF. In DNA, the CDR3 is TGTGCCAGCAGTTCCCAGTGGGGGGGCGAACAGGGGAAAGTCCATGGCTACACCTTC.

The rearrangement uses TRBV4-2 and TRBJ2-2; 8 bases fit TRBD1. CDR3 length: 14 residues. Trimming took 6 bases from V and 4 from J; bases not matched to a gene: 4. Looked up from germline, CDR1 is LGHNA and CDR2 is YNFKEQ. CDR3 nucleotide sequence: TGTGCCAGCAGGCCCGGGACAGGCACCGGGGAGCTGTTTTTT. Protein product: CASRPGTGTGELFF.

The CDR3 region is CASSWGQVLNTEAFF. The CDR3 coding sequence is TGCGCCAGCAGCTGGGGACAGGTCCTGAACACTGAAGCTTTCTTT. The V call is TRBV5-1, the J call TRBJ1-1; TRBD1 matches at 8 bases. CDR3 length: 15 amino acids. From germline, CDR1 is SGHRS and CDR2 YFSETQ. After removal of 3 bases from V and 0 bases from J, the junction contained 4 bases not matched to a gene.

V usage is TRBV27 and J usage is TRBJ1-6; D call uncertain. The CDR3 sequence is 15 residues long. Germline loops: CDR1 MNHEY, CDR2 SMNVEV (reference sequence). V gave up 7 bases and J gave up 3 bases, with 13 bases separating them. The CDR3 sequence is CASKETIDYNSPLHF. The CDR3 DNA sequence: TGTGCCAGCAAGGAGACCATAGACTATAATTCACCCCTCCACTTT.